The 30 T cell receptor beta chains below come from one sample, sequenced in a study of vaccination and CD4 T cells after COVID-19 (dated by TCRdb to between 2021 and 2024). No antigen is known for these receptors. The library was made by PCR. Sequencer: Illumina iSeq 100. DNA from cultured CD4+ T cells underwent TCR sequencing with the Oncomine TCR Beta short-read assay at the Johns Hopkins FTIC core. TCRdb took the public reads, trimmed them with fastp at Q25, ran MiXCR for clone calling and kept in-frame beta chains. CDR3 protein sequences are deduplicated, and each keeps its most common genes and DNA. The table for this sample lists 10,000 to 14,000 distinct CDR3 sequences; about 65% of them were counted only once. The ten top clones hold 20% to 30% of the sample. The sample's treatment or condition label, decoded: approximately 11-day PBMC culture with coronavirus spike peptide pools or control peptides (ViraFEST assay).

The sample consisted of CD4+ T cells from blood, cultured in vitro, taken before SARS-CoV-2 vaccination. Receptors originate from a human donor who had recovered from COVID-19.

This sequence joins TRBV2 and TRBJ1-5, with 11 bases aligning to TRBD1. CDR3 size: 15 residues. Germline values: CDR1 SNHLY, CDR2 FYNNEI. The ends lost 6 bases at V and 3 bases at J; junction bases unmatched: 4. CDR3 in amino acids: CASRGTGGFNQPQHF. The CDR3 DNA sequence: TGTGCCAGCAGGGGGACAGGGGGTTTCAATCAGCCCCAGCATTTT.

As concerns this clonotype: Compared with germline, one end of the junction differs, possibly owing to a read error. This sequence joins TRBV2 and TRBJ1-1, with 7 bases fitting TRBD1. This CDR3 spans 15 amino acids. Germline V gene lookup returns CDR1 SNHLY and CDR2 FYNNEI. CDR3 in DNA: TGCGCCAGCAGTGCACGGGTACAGGGGAAGGTCGAAGCTTTCTTT. Translation: CASSARVQGKVEAFF.

This clonotype was detected once. V is TRBV19 and J is TRBJ1-3; D is unclear. This CDR3 region has 14 residues. Per the germline V gene, CDR1 is LNHDA and CDR2 is SQIVND (reference sequence). V lost 5 bases, J lost 0 bases, and 8 bases lay in between. The CDR3 DNA reads TGTGCCAGTAGTCCCAACAGCTCTGGAAACACCATATATTTT. Translation: CASSPNSSGNTIYF.

The CDR3 here is CASSLVRVGELFF. The CDR3 nucleotides are TGTGCCAGCAGCTTAGTAAGGGTCGGGGAGCTGTTTTTT. The chain has TRBV7-9 and TRBJ2-2; D is ambiguous. The CDR3 runs to 13 residues. V lost 1 base and J 7 bases, leaving 7 bases between the germline ends. CDR1 and CDR2 from the germline V gene are SEHNR and FQNEAQ (reference sequence).

The sample holds one count of this clonotype. The chain combines TRBV4-1 with TRBJ2-5, with 7 bases aligning to TRBD2. The CDR3 consists of 15 residues. Germline CDR1 and CDR2: MGHRA and YSYEKL. Trimming cost V 4 bases and J 3 bases; bases outside gene matches: 8. This chain's CDR3 is CASSRLAVGEETQYF. The CDR3 nucleotides are TGCGCCAGCAGCCGGCTAGCGGTGGGGGAAGAGACCCAGTACTTC.

The chain employs TRBV7-6 and TRBJ2-1; possible D gene TRBD2, 6 bases. Germline values: CDR1 SGHVS, CDR2 FNYEAQ. CDR3 length: 12 amino acids. Trimming shortened V by 5 bases and J by 6 bases, and 8 bases separated the two germline ends. The CDR3: CASSQGLNEQFF. CDR3 in DNA: TGTGCCAGCAGCCAGGGACTCAATGAGCAGTTCTTC.

V is TRBV6-1 and J is TRBJ1-1, with D unresolved. V was clipped by 0 bases and J by 4 bases, with 15 bases between them. This CDR3 is built from 16 residues. CDR1 and CDR2 (germline): MNHNS, SASEGT. The CDR3 nucleotides read TGTGCCAGCAGTGAAGCGCTTCAGTGGCTAGGCACTGAAGCTTTCTTT. This sequence encodes CASSEALQWLGTEAFF.

There are a few counts of this clonotype. This sequence joins TRBV19 and TRBJ1-5, with D unresolved. The germline V gene has CDR1 LNHDA and CDR2 SQIVND (reference sequence). V was trimmed by 3 bases and J by 5 bases, leaving 11 bases between them. The CDR3 length is 14 residues. The CDR3 sequence is CASSIERVYQPQHF. Here the CDR3 DNA reads TGTGCCAGTAGTATCGAAAGGGTTTATCAGCCCCAGCATTTT.

The chain employs TRBV20-1 and TRBJ2-3, with D perhaps TRBD2 (6 bases). V dropped 3 bases and J dropped 2 bases, with 9 bases sitting between them. The V gene's germline CDR1 is DFQATT and CDR2 SNEGSKA (reference sequence). There are 13 residues in the CDR3. CDR3 in amino acids: CSASRGTTDTQYF. As DNA, the CDR3 is TGCAGTGCTAGCCGCGGGACCACAGATACGCAGTATTTT.

This rearrangement joins TRBV28 to TRBJ2-7; the match to TRBD1 covers 8 bases. CDR3 length equals 14 residues. CDR1 is MDHEN and CDR2 is SYDVKM in the germline V gene. V gave up 6 bases and J gave up 2 bases; unmatched junction bases: 6. The CDR3 reads CASSLDRVTYEQYF. The CDR3, as DNA: TGTGCCAGCAGCTTGGACAGGGTCACCTACGAGCAGTACTTC.

The V gene is TRBV20-1, the J gene TRBJ2-5; a weak D match, TRBD2 (7 bases). The V end lost 2 bases, the J end lost 4 bases, and 14 bases lay between the germline ends. Germline CDR1 reads DFQATT; CDR2 reads SNEGSKA (reference sequence). This CDR3 has 14 amino acids. Here the CDR3 reads CSARTGRVSETQYF. CDR3 bases: TGCAGTGCTAGAACAGGGAGGGTATCAGAGACCCAGTACTTC.

This sequence joins TRBV19 and TRBJ2-4; D not resolved. The CDR3 contains 15 residues. The V and J ends lost 3 bases and 0 bases respectively, with 9 bases between them. Per the germline V gene, CDR1 is LNHDA and CDR2 is SQIVND (reference sequence). CDR3 protein: CASSIRGIAKNIQYF. CDR3 nucleotide sequence: TGTGCCAGTAGTATCCGAGGTATAGCCAAAAACATTCAGTACTTC.

The count of this clonotype is one. J is TRBJ1-2 and V is TRBV20-1; 8 nucleotides line up with TRBD1. The CDR3 runs to 15 residues. The V and J ends lost 5 bases and 2 bases, in that order; junction bases with no gene match: 10. The V gene's germline CDR1 is DFQATT and CDR2 SNEGSKA (reference sequence). The CDR3 spells CSAPLTGAMNYGYTF. The CDR3 DNA sequence: TGCAGTGCTCCTTTGACAGGGGCCATGAACTATGGCTACACCTTC.

This chain joins TRBV20-1 and TRBJ2-3; tentative D call: TRBD2 (6 bases). Germline loops: CDR1 DFQATT, CDR2 SNEGSKA (reference sequence). CDR3 length: 14 residues. The CDR3 here is CSSTGLSSTDTQYF. Written as DNA, the CDR3 is TGCAGCTCCACGGGACTCTCCTCCACAGATACGCAGTATTTT.

The chain joins TRBV10-1 to TRBJ2-3, with D uncertain. V was trimmed by 6 bases and J by 1 base, leaving 8 bases between them. The V gene's germline CDR1 is WNHNN and CDR2 SYGVQD (reference sequence). The CDR3 has 13 residues. CDR3 residues: CASSGTGTDTQYF. The DNA of the CDR3 is TGCGCCAGCAGCGGAACAGGCACAGATACGCAGTATTTT.

This clonotype was detected only a few times. This chain joins TRBV20-1 and TRBJ1-5; weak D call: TRBD1 (5 bases). The CDR3 covers 12 residues. Trimming stripped 3 bases from V and 9 bases from J, with 12 bases between. CDR1 and CDR2 from the germline V gene are DFQATT and SNEGSKA (reference sequence). DNA for the CDR3: TGCAGTGCTAGTTCTTTCGGGGGGCCCCAGCATTTT. Protein product: CSASSFGGPQHF.

This chain uses TRBV5-6 with TRBJ2-2; D is ambiguous. With 0 bases removed from V and 0 bases from J, the gap between germline ends came to 9 bases. The CDR3 length is 16 residues. From germline, CDR1 is SGHDT and CDR2 YYEEEE. CDR3 nucleotides: TGTGCCAGCAGCTTGGGCCCATACACGAACACCGGGGAGCTGTTTTTT. It encodes CASSLGPYTNTGELFF.

The genes are TRBV20-1 and TRBJ1-5; D is possibly TRBD1 (5 bases). V was pared by 3 bases and J by 4 bases, with 13 bases between. Germline CDR1 reads DFQATT; CDR2 reads SNEGSKA (reference sequence). The CDR3 sequence is 14 residues long. CDR3 DNA: TGCAGTGCTAGTAAGACAGACGAGAATCAGCCCCAGCATTTT. As protein: CSASKTDENQPQHF.

This clonotype was recorded only once. J is TRBJ2-5 and V is TRBV10-3; possible D gene TRBD2, 5 bases. The CDR3 loop spans 12 amino acids. The germline V gene encodes CDR1 ENHRY and CDR2 SYGVKD. With 10 bases removed from V and 1 base from J, the gap between germline ends came to 10 bases. CDR3 DNA: TGTGCCACCGGGATAGCCCAAGAGACCCAGTACTTC. Protein product: CATGIAQETQYF.

Note on this clonotype: One end of the junction does not line up with germline, which may come from a read error. The chain links TRBV7-2 to TRBJ2-5, with a tentative D call TRBD2 (5 bases). The CDR3 totals 12 residues. CDR1 and CDR2 from the germline V gene are SGHTA and FQGNSA. The CDR3 spells CASSLALQTQYF. CDR3 nucleotides: TGTGCCAGCAGCCTAGCACTACAGACCCAGTACTTC.

The V gene is TRBV18, the J gene TRBJ2-3, with 7 bases lining up with TRBD1. The V and J ends lost 5 bases and 6 bases, in that order; junction bases with no gene match: 8. The CDR3 length is 14 residues. Germline V lookup: CDR1 KGHSH, CDR2 LQKENI. CDR3 sequence (DNA): TGTGCCAGCTCATCGACAGGGTTGAAGGATACGCAGTATTTT. As protein: CASSSTGLKDTQYF.

This clonotype was seen a few times. This sequence joins TRBV20-1 and TRBJ2-1, with TRBD2 identical over 10 bases. The CDR3 is 16 residues long. The germline gives CDR1 DFQATT, CDR2 SNEGSKA (reference sequence). J lost 7 bases, V lost 5 bases, and 14 bases had no gene match. CDR3 loop: CSAHPRISGRMNEQFF. For the CDR3, the DNA is TGCAGTGCTCACCCTAGGATTAGCGGGAGGATGAATGAGCAGTTCTTC.

The rearrangement uses TRBV6-2 or TRBV6-3 and TRBJ2-3; a weak D match, TRBD1 (6 bases). Trimming removed 5 bases at V and 1 base at J, with 16 bases between. The CDR3 spans 16 residues. The V gene's germline CDR1 is MNHEY and CDR2 SVGEGT. CDR3 nucleotide sequence: TGTGCCAGCAGTCGCCCCGTGGGACAAGGCACAGATACGCAGTATTTT. It codes for CASSRPVGQGTDTQYF.

The CDR3 DNA is TGTGCCAGTACCGCACCAGCGAACACTGAAGCTTTCTTT. Translated, it gives CASTAPANTEAFF. V gene TRBV19 combines with J gene TRBJ1-1; D uncertain. The CDR3 runs 13 residues. CDR1 and CDR2 (germline): LNHDA, SQIVND (reference sequence). The V and J ends lost 7 bases and 1 base respectively, with 10 bases between them.

The chain combines TRBV6-4 with TRBJ2-3; D possibly corresponds to TRBD1 (6 bases). This CDR3 has 14 amino acids. V dropped 3 bases and J dropped 0 bases, with 7 bases sitting between them. CDR1 is MRHNA and CDR2 is SNTAGT in the germline V gene. The CDR3 loop is CASSEGASTDTQYF. DNA of the CDR3: TGTGCCAGCAGTGAGGGGGCTAGCACAGATACGCAGTATTTT.

The chain carries TRBV6-1 and TRBJ2-7; D possibly uses TRBD1 or TRBD2 (5 bases each). This CDR3 has 13 residues. Germline CDR1 and CDR2: MNHNS and SASEGT. V was shortened by 5 bases and J by 7 bases, with 15 bases between the two germline ends. The CDR3 here is CASSPGPPSEQYF. In DNA, the CDR3 is TGTGCCAGCAGTCCGGGACCTCCTTCTGAGCAGTACTTC.

The V call is TRBV28, the J call TRBJ1-1; D might be TRBD1 (5 bases). The CDR3 sequence is 14 residues long. Germline V gene sequence: CDR1 MDHEN, CDR2 SYDVKM. V shed 5 bases and J shed 9 bases, with 19 bases lying between them. The CDR3 sequence: CASSTNPGRNKAFF. The CDR3 bases are TGTGCCAGCAGTACAAATCCGGGACGCAATAAAGCTTTCTTT.

The DNA for the CDR3 is TGTGCCAGCAGCTTCGGGAGCCCCTATAATCAGCCCCAGCATTTT. Its translation is CASSFGSPYNQPQHF. The chain is built from TRBV7-9 and TRBJ1-5; D not certain. Germline V gene sequence: CDR1 SEHNR, CDR2 FQNEAQ (reference sequence). V was trimmed by 3 bases and J by 4 bases, leaving 13 bases between them. This CDR3 contains 15 residues.

The V call is TRBV12-3 or TRBV12-4, the J call TRBJ2-1, with D possibly being TRBD2 (6 bases). The CDR3 is 18 residues long. The ends were cut back, 2 bases at V and 5 bases at J, with 22 bases in the middle. The CDR3 loop reads CASSLYALGRDEHNEQFF. The CDR3 nucleotides are TGTGCCAGCAGTTTATATGCCTTGGGGCGGGACGAACACAATGAGCAGTTCTTC.

A single count supports this clonotype. The V gene is TRBV2, the J gene TRBJ2-2; TRBD1 matches 8 bases. The CDR3 is 14 residues long. V was pared by 8 bases and J by 4 bases, with 6 bases of the junction left unmatched. Germline lookup yields CDR1 SNHLY and CDR2 FYNNEI. As DNA, the CDR3 is TGTGCCAGCTTGGGGGACAGGTTCACCGGGGAGCTGTTTTTT. Its protein is CASLGDRFTGELFF.